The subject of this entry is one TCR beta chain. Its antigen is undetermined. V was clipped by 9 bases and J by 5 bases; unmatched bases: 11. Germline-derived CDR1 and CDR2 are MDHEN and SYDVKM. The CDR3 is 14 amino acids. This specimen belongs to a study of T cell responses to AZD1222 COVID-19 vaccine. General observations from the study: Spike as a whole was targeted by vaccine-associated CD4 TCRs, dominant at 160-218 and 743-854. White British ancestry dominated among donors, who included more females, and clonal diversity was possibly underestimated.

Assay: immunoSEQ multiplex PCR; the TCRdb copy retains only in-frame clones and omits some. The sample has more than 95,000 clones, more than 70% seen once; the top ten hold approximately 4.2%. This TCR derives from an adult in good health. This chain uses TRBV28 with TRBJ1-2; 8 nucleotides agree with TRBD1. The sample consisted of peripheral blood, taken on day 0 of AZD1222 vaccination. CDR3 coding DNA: TGTGCCAGTCAGGACAGGGTGGGGTCATATGGCTACACCTTC. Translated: CASQDRVGSYGYTF.